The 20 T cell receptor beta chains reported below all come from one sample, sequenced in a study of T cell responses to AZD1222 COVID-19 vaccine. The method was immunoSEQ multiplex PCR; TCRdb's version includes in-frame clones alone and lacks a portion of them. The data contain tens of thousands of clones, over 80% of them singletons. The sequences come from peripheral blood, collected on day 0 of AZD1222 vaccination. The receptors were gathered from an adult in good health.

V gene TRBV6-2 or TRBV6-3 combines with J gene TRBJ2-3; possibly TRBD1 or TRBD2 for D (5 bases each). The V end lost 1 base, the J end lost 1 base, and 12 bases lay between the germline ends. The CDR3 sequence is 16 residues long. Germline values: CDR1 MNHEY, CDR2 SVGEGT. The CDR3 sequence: CASSYLGTYRTDTQYF. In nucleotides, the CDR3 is TGTGCCAGCAGTTACTTAGGGACCTATCGCACAGATACGCAGTATTTT.

CDR3 in DNA: TGTGCCAGCAGTTCAGCGCAATCAAACACAGAGACCTACGAGCAGTACTTC. Its protein product is CASSSAQSNTETYEQYF. V is TRBV6-2 or TRBV6-3 and J is TRBJ2-7; D unclear. V was cut by 4 bases and J by 2 bases, with 21 bases left in between. The CDR3 runs 17 residues. Germline loops: CDR1 MNHEY, CDR2 SVGEGT.

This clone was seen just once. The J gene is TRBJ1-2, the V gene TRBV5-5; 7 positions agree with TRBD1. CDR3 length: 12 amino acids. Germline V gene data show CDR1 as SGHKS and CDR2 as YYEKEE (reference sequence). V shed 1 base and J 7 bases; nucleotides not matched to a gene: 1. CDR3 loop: CASSLTGVGYTF. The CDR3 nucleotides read TGTGCCAGCAGCTTGACAGGGGTTGGCTACACCTTC.

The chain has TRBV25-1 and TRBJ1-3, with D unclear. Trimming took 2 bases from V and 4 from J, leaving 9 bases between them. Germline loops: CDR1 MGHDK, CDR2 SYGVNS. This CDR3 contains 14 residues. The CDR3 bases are TGTGCCAGCAGTGAAGGAGGGTACGGAAACACCATATATTTT. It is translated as CASSEGGYGNTIYF.

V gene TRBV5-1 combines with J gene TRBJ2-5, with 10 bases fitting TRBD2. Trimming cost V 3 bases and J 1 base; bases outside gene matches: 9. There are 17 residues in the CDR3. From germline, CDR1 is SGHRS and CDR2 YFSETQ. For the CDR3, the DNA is TGCGCCAGCAGCTCGGGCTCACTAGCGGGACGCCAAGAGACCCAGTACTTC. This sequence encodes CASSSGSLAGRQETQYF.

CDR3 bases: TGTGCCAGCAGTTTTCAGGGTCGCTCTGGGGCCAACGTCCTGACTTTC. It translates to CASSFQGRSGANVLTF. The chain employs TRBV27 and TRBJ2-6; D may be TRBD1 (5 bases). CDR1 is MNHEY and CDR2 is SMNVEV in the germline V gene (reference sequence). Trimming stripped 3 bases from V and 0 bases from J, with 9 bases between. The length of the CDR3 is 16 residues.

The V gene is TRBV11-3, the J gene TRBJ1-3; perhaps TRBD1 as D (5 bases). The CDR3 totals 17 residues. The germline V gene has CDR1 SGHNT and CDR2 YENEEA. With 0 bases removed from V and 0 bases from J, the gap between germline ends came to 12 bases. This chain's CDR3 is CASSLDWGTYSGNTIYF. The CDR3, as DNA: TGTGCCAGCAGCTTAGATTGGGGCACATACTCTGGAAACACCATATATTTT.

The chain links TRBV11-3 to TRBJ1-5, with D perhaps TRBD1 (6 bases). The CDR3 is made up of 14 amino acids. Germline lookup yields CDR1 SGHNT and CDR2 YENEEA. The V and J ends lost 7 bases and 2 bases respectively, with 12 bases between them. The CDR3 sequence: CASTFEGGNQPQHF. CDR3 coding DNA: TGTGCCAGCACCTTCGAGGGGGGCAATCAGCCCCAGCATTTT.

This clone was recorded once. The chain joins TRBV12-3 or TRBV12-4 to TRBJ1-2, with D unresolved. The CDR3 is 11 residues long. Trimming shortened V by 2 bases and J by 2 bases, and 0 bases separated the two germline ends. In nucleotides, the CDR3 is TGTGCCAGCAGTTTAAACTATGGCTACACCTTC. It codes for CASSLNYGYTF.

The CDR3 coding sequence is TGTGCCAGCAGTGACCCGACTAGTCTATCCACAGATACGCAGTATTTT. Translated, it gives CASSDPTSLSTDTQYF. The rearrangement links TRBV2 to TRBJ2-3, with D perhaps matching TRBD2 (6 bases). In germline, CDR1 is SNHLY, CDR2 FYNNEI. The CDR3 covers 16 residues. Trimming cost V 3 bases and J 2 bases, with 15 bases left between them.

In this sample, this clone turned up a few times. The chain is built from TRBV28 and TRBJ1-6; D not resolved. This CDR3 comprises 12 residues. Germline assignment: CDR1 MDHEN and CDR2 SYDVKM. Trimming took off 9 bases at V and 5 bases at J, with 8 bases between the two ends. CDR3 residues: CASLQNNSPLHF. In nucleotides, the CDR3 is TGTGCCAGTTTACAGAATAATTCACCCCTCCACTTT. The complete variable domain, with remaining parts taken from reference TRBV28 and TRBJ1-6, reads DVKVTQSSRYLVKRTGEKVFLECVQDMDHENMFWYRQDPGLGLRLIYFSYDVKMKEKGDIPEGYSVSREKKERFSLILESASTNQTSMYLCASLQNNSPLHFGNGTRLTVT.

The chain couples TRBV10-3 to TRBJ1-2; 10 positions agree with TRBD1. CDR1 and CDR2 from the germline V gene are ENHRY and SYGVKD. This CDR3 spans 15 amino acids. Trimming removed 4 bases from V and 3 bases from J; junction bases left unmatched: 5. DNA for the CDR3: TGTGCCATCAGTGGGGACAGGGGCGGGGACTATGGCTACACCTTC. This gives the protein CAISGDRGGDYGYTF.

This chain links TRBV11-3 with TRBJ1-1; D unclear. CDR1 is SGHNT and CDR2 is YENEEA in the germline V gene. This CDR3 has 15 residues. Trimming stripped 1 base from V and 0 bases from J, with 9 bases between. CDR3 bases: TGTGCCAGCAGCTTAGGGCCAGCCCTGAACACTGAAGCTTTCTTT. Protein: CASSLGPALNTEAFF.

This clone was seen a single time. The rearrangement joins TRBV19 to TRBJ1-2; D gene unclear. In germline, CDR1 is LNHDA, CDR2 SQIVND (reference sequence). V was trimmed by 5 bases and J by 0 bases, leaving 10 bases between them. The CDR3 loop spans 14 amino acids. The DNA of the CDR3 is TGTGCCAGTAGTCCGCCTAGCCCTAACTATGGCTACACCTTC. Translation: CASSPPSPNYGYTF.

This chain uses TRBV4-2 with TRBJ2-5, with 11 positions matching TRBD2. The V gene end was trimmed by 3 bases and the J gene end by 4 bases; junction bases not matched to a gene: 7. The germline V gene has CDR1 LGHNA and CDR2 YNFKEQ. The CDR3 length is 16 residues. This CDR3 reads CASSQVLAGEVETQYF. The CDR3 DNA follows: TGTGCCAGCAGCCAGGTACTAGCGGGAGAGGTAGAGACCCAGTACTTC.

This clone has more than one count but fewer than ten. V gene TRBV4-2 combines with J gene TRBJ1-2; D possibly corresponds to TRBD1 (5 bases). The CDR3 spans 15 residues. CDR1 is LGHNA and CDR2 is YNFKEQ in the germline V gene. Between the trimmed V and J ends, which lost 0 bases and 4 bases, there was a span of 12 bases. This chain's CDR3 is CASSQDSGVSYGYTF. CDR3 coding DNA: TGTGCCAGCAGCCAAGATTCGGGGGTTAGCTATGGCTACACCTTC.

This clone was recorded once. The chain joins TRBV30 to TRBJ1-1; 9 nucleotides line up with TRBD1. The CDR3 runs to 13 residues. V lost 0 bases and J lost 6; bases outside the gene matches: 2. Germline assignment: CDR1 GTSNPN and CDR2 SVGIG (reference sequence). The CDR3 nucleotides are TGTGCCTGGAGTGTGGGACAGGGCGCTGAAGCTTTCTTT. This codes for CAWSVGQGAEAFF.

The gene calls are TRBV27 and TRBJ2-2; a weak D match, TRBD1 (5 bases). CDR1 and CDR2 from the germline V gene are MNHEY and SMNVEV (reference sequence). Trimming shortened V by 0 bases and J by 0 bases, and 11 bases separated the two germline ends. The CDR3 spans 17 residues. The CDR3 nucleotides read TGTGCCAGCAGTTTATCCCCACGGACACCGAACACCGGGGAGCTGTTTTTT. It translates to CASSLSPRTPNTGELFF.

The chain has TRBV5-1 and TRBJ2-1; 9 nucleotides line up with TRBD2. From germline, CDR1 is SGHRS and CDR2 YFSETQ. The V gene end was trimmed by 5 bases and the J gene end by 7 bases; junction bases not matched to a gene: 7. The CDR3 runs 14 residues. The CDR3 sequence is CASRSGAGGNEQFF. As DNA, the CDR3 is TGCGCCAGCAGATCTGGGGCGGGAGGGAATGAGCAGTTCTTC.

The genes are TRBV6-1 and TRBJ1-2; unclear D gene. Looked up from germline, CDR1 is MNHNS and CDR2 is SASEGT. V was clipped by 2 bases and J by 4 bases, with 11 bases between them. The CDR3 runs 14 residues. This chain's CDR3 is CASSETQGSYGYTF. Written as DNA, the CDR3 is TGTGCCAGCAGTGAAACCCAAGGGTCCTATGGCTACACCTTC.